Shown below are 29 T cell receptor beta chains from a single sample sequenced in a study of technical replicates of blood from a handful of donors. The method was immunoSEQ multiplex PCR; TCRdb's version includes in-frame clones alone and lacks a portion of them. Of approximately 49,000 clones listed, roughly 90% are singletons. Material for sequencing was PBMCs. The receptors stem from a human donor in good health. Some clones in this sample may be carry-over from other donors' samples.

This clone occurred a few times. The chain has TRBV5-1 and TRBJ2-2; 7 nucleotides line up with TRBD1. From germline, CDR1 is SGHRS and CDR2 YFSETQ. V was clipped by 4 bases and J by 7 bases; unmatched bases: 10. The CDR3 is 15 residues long. In DNA form, the CDR3 reads TGCGCCAGCAGCGCGATGGGTCAGGGGGACGGGGAGCTGTTTTTT. Translated: CASSAMGQGDGELFF.

The chain uses TRBV18 and TRBJ2-2; the D gene is possibly TRBD1 (5 bases). This CDR3 region has 18 residues. Looked up from germline, CDR1 is KGHSH and CDR2 is LQKENI. V lost 6 bases and J 2 bases, leaving 22 bases between the germline ends. CDR3 residues: CASSTRVPVGLNTGELFF. The CDR3 bases are TGTGCCAGCTCCACCAGGGTCCCCGTGGGATTAAACACCGGGGAGCTGTTTTTT.

The rearrangement joins TRBV7-2 to TRBJ1-6; 7 nucleotides line up with TRBD1. The CDR3 runs to 14 residues. Trimming took 6 bases from V and 9 from J; bases not matched to a gene: 8. CDR1 and CDR2 (germline): SGHTA, FQGNSA. This CDR3 is CASRQTGAISPLHF. DNA for the CDR3: TGTGCCAGCAGACAAACAGGGGCCATTTCACCCCTCCACTTT.

The chain recombines TRBV2 with TRBJ2-3, with 9 positions matching TRBD1. Unmatched junction bases numbered 9, after V lost 6 bases and J lost 5 bases. The germline V gene encodes CDR1 SNHLY and CDR2 FYNNEI. This CDR3 has 15 residues. In DNA form, the CDR3 reads TGTGCCAGCAGCGTAAGACGACAGGGGGAAGATACGCAGTATTTT. It yields the protein CASSVRRQGEDTQYF.

This clone was observed once. This chain links TRBV20-1 with TRBJ1-1; D remains unclear. Trimming left V 5 bases short and J 8 bases short, with 12 bases between. The CDR3 is made up of 11 amino acids. The germline CDR1 and CDR2 sequences are DFQATT and SNEGSKA (reference sequence). CDR3 residues: CSAPRGREAFF. CDR3 nucleotides: TGCAGTGCTCCCCGCGGAAGGGAAGCTTTCTTT.

The rearrangement uses TRBV7-2 and TRBJ2-3, with D perhaps TRBD2 (6 bases). Trimming took 1 base from V and 4 from J, leaving 9 bases between them. The CDR3 consists of 14 residues. Germline CDR1 reads SGHTA; CDR2 reads FQGNSA. The CDR3 reads CASSLGLASDTQYF. CDR3 sequence (DNA): TGTGCCAGCAGCTTAGGGCTAGCGTCAGATACGCAGTATTTT.

This clone appeared a single time. The chain employs TRBV6-6 and TRBJ1-1, with 7 bases aligning to TRBD1. The J segment lost 4 bases and the V segment lost 5 bases, leaving 7 bases of the junction unmatched. CDR3 length equals 14 residues. Germline V CDR1 and CDR2: MNHNY, SVGAGI (reference sequence). CDR3 in amino acids: CASSDTGASTEAFF. The CDR3 nucleotides are TGTGCCAGCAGTGATACAGGGGCAAGCACTGAAGCTTTCTTT.

The V gene is TRBV2, the J gene TRBJ2-5; 9 bases agree with TRBD1. Losses at the gene ends were 6 bases for V and 5 bases for J; bases not matched to a gene: 7. The CDR3 totals 14 residues. CDR1 and CDR2 (germline): SNHLY, FYNNEI. The CDR3 nucleotides read TGTGCCAGCAGCGTGGGGACAGGGTCGGAGACCCAGTACTTC. Translated: CASSVGTGSETQYF.

This clone was seen a handful of times. In nucleotides, the CDR3 is TGTGCCAGCAGCTTCAGGACAGGCCGAAGCTCCTACAATGAGCAGTTCTTC. Amino acid sequence: CASSFRTGRSSYNEQFF. The chain employs TRBV11-3 and TRBJ2-1; TRBD1 matches at 7 bases. Trimming cost V 3 bases and J 0 bases; bases outside gene matches: 8. Per the germline V gene, CDR1 is SGHNT and CDR2 is YENEEA. This CDR3 region has 17 residues.

The genes are TRBV6-5 and TRBJ2-1, with D perhaps TRBD2 (6 bases). V lost 6 bases to trimming and J lost 7 bases, with 13 bases between them. Per the germline V gene, CDR1 is MNHEY and CDR2 is SVGAGI. CDR3 length: 13 amino acids. The CDR3: CASSPPGVNEQFF. The CDR3 coding sequence is TGTGCCAGCAGCCCCCCGGGGGTGAATGAGCAGTTCTTC.

The J gene is TRBJ2-3, the V gene TRBV5-1; 11 nucleotides match TRBD2. Germline trimming cut 4 bases from V and 5 bases from J; bases unmatched to any gene: 6. The CDR3 runs to 15 residues. Per the germline V gene, CDR1 is SGHRS and CDR2 is YFSETQ. The DNA of the CDR3 is TGCGCCAGCAGCCAGTACGGGACTAGCGGAGATACGCAGTATTTT. Its translation is CASSQYGTSGDTQYF.

The gene calls are TRBV25-1 and TRBJ1-2; TRBD1 agrees at 8 bases. V lost 6 bases and J lost 8; bases outside the gene matches: 5. Germline lookup yields CDR1 MGHDK and CDR2 SYGVNS. This CDR3 has 12 amino acids. CDR3 residues: CASRGQDRGYTF. The CDR3 DNA reads TGTGCCAGCAGGGGACAGGACCGAGGCTACACCTTC.

The gene calls are TRBV9 and TRBJ1-3; the match to TRBD1 covers 8 bases. The CDR3 is 12 residues long. V lost 3 bases to trimming and J lost 7 bases; unmatched junction nucleotides: 0. Germline V gene lookup returns CDR1 SGDLS and CDR2 YYNGEE. In DNA, the CDR3 is TGTGCCAGCAGCGGACAGGGGAACACCATATATTTT. Protein: CASSGQGNTIYF.

The genes are TRBV12-1 and TRBJ2-7; the table's TRBD1 call for D was not verified on the DNA. TRBV12-1 corresponds to a pseudogene. The CDR3 is 15 residues long. The CDR3 DNA follows: TGTGCCAGCAGTAGTGACCCGGGACAGGGCTACGAGCAGTACTTC. Protein: CASSSDPGQGYEQYF.

The chain has TRBV6-5 and TRBJ1-2; TRBD1 matches at 10 bases. CDR1 and CDR2 from the germline V gene are MNHEY and SVGAGI. V shed 8 bases and J 1 base; nucleotides not matched to a gene: 4. CDR3 length equals 14 residues. The CDR3 coding sequence is TGTGCCAGCCGGGGGACAGGGGTTAACTATGGCTACACCTTC. Protein: CASRGTGVNYGYTF.

The V gene is TRBV7-8, the J gene TRBJ2-5; 8 positions match TRBD2. The CDR3 covers 18 residues. Germline V CDR1 and CDR2: SGHVS, FQNEAQ. With V trimmed by 4 bases and J by 4 bases, 17 bases remained unmatched. In DNA form, the CDR3 reads TGTGCCAGCAGCTCAGTCTTTGCGGGAGGCCCCACCGGAGAGACCCAGTACTTC. Amino acid sequence: CASSSVFAGGPTGETQYF.

The chain has TRBV9 and TRBJ2-3; the match to TRBD2 covers 12 bases. The junction had 2 bases not matched to a gene; V was cut back by 3 bases and J by 3 bases. Germline V CDR1 and CDR2: SGDLS, YYNGEE. The CDR3 spans 15 residues. Written as DNA, the CDR3 is TGTGCCAGCAGCGCGACTAGCGGGAGAACAGATACGCAGTATTTT. As protein: CASSATSGRTDTQYF.

This clone was counted once. The V gene is TRBV6-5, the J gene TRBJ1-5, with D unclear. This CDR3 contains 13 residues. Germline CDR1 and CDR2: MNHEY and SVGAGI. Trimming left V 5 bases short and J 4 bases short, with 9 bases between. The CDR3 DNA is TGTGCCAGCAGTGGAGACGGGAATCAGCCCCAGCATTTT. This gives the protein CASSGDGNQPQHF.

The chain has TRBV30 and TRBJ1-2, with D possibly matching TRBD1 (5 bases). CDR1 GTSNPN and CDR2 SVGIG come from the germline V gene (reference sequence). With 8 bases removed from V and 8 bases from J, the gap between germline ends came to 15 bases. This CDR3 contains 11 residues. DNA for the CDR3: TGTGCCCTGGAAGCAGGGCTGGGCTACACCTTC. Its protein product is CALEAGLGYTF. Variable domain in full (rest from reference TRBV30 and TRBJ1-2): SQTIHQWPATLVQPVGSPLSLECTVEGTSNPNLYWYRQAAGRGLQLLFYSVGIGQISSEVPQNLSASRPQDRQFILSSKKLLLSDSGFYLCALEAGLGYTFGSGTRLTVV.

The rearrangement uses TRBV6-6 and TRBJ2-2; D might be TRBD2 (6 bases). Germline V gives CDR1 MNHNY, CDR2 SVGAGI (reference sequence). The CDR3 is made up of 16 amino acids. The ends were cut back, 6 bases at V and 1 base at J, with 15 bases in the middle. CDR3 sequence: CASRGRISGNTGELFF. The CDR3 DNA follows: TGTGCCAGCAGAGGTCGAATTAGCGGGAACACCGGGGAGCTGTTTTTT.

CDR3: CASSPLRGQHTEAFF. In DNA, the CDR3 is TGTGCCAGCTCACCCCTCAGGGGGCAGCACACTGAAGCTTTCTTT. The chain carries TRBV18 and TRBJ1-1, with TRBD1 matching over 8 bases. CDR1 and CDR2 from the germline V gene are KGHSH and LQKENI. Germline trimming cut 3 bases from V and 3 bases from J; bases unmatched to any gene: 6. The CDR3 runs 15 residues.

This chain joins TRBV11-2 and TRBJ2-7; possible D gene TRBD1, 6 bases. Trimming took off 7 bases at V and 6 bases at J, with 13 bases between the two ends. The CDR3 sequence is 12 residues long. The germline CDR1 and CDR2 sequences are SGHAT and FQNNGV. Here the CDR3 reads CASTRGGGEQYF. CDR3 coding DNA: TGTGCCAGCACCAGGGGTGGCGGCGAGCAGTACTTC.

The V gene is TRBV7-9, the J gene TRBJ1-2; a weak D match, TRBD1 (6 bases). The germline CDR1 and CDR2 sequences are SEHNR and FQNEAQ (reference sequence). V was trimmed by 5 bases and J by 7 bases, leaving 17 bases between them. The CDR3 length is 14 residues. The CDR3 is CASSPIGGARGYTF. CDR3 coding DNA: TGTGCCAGCAGCCCCATAGGGGGGGCGCGTGGCTACACCTTC.

The chain couples TRBV7-3 to TRBJ2-2; TRBD2 is a possible D gene (5 bases). The germline CDR1 and CDR2 sequences are SGHTA and FQGTGA. V lost 5 bases and J lost 1, with 11 bases in between. CDR3 size: 15 residues. This chain's CDR3 is CASSPDLLNTGELFF. For the CDR3, the DNA is TGTGCCAGCAGCCCGGACTTACTGAACACCGGGGAGCTGTTTTTT.

Only a few counts were recorded for this clone. This sequence joins TRBV5-4 and TRBJ1-1, with 9 bases lining up with TRBD1. The CDR3 has 17 residues. J gave up 1 base and V 3 bases, and 10 bases lay outside the gene matches. The germline V gene encodes CDR1 SGHNT and CDR2 YYREEE (reference sequence). The CDR3 DNA reads as TGTGCCAGCAGCTCCGGGACAGGGAGCAAACGGAACACTGAAGCTTTCTTT. Its translation: CASSSGTGSKRNTEAFF.

This clone was counted a single time. The rearrangement uses TRBV5-6 and TRBJ1-1; D unresolved. CDR3 length equals 15 residues. Trimming pared 4 bases from V and 0 bases from J, leaving 13 bases between. Per germline, CDR1 SGHDT and CDR2 YYEEEE. In DNA form, the CDR3 reads TGTGCCAGCAGCGCTAACGACATCATGAACACTGAAGCTTTCTTT. It yields the protein CASSANDIMNTEAFF.

The rearrangement links TRBV4-1 to TRBJ2-1, with 8 bases that match TRBD2. Trimming took 0 bases from V and 15 from J; bases not matched to a gene: 7. CDR1 is MGHRA, CDR2 YSYEKL, per germline. The CDR3 loop spans 13 amino acids. The CDR3 region has the DNA TGCGCCAGCAGCCAAGATGGGAGCGGGGGAGGGTTCTTC. Protein: CASSQDGSGGGFF.

The chain has TRBV7-2 and TRBJ2-1, with TRBD2 matching over 11 bases. The CDR3 is 16 residues long. The ends lost 6 bases at V and 9 bases at J; junction bases unmatched: 13. Germline CDR1 SGHTA, CDR2 FQGNSA. In nucleotides, the CDR3 is TGTGCCAGCAGACCACCTAGCGGGAGGTCCTCAGGTGAGCAGTTCTTC. Protein sequence: CASRPPSGRSSGEQFF.

The chain combines TRBV27 with TRBJ1-5; 7 nucleotides match TRBD1. The CDR3 is made up of 14 amino acids. Germline trimming cut 4 bases from V and 4 bases from J; bases unmatched to any gene: 4. Germline CDR1 reads MNHEY; CDR2 reads SMNVEV (reference sequence). In nucleotides, the CDR3 is TGTGCCAGCAGTTCCGGACAGGTAAATCAGCCCCAGCATTTT. Amino acid sequence: CASSSGQVNQPQHF.